The clone carrying this TCR beta chain is a singleton in its sample. Antigen specificity is unknown. The time point: week 35, safety follow-up. With topical imiquimod, each dose of the vaccine consisted of 300 ug of mutant IDH1 20-mer peptide. This sample stems from a study of a mutant IDH1 vaccine in newly diagnosed glioma. Germline CDR1 reads SGHKS; CDR2 reads YYEKEE (reference sequence). The germline V and J ends were trimmed by 3 bases and 0 bases, with 12 bases remaining between them. This CDR3 is built from 15 residues. TCRdb keeps only in-frame clones here, not all; method: immunoSEQ multiplex PCR. The data contain about 48,000 clones, approximately 79% of them singletons.

This specimen consisted of PBMCs, obtained from a glioma patient whose treatment included an IDH1 peptide vaccine. The J gene is TRBJ1-1, the V gene TRBV5-5; possibly TRBD1 for D (5 bases). This sequence originates from a man between 35 and 55 years old with glioma. Written as DNA, the CDR3 is TGTGCCAGCAGCTCCTATGACAGATTGAACACTGAAGCTTTCTTT. Amino acids: CASSSYDRLNTEAFF.